This TCR beta chain was recorded in a study of T cell repertoires in cytomegalovirus infection. TCRdb used MiXCR to reprocess the reads, holding one entry per CDR3 protein. The repertoire holds 100,000 to 150,000 distinct CDR3 sequences, with around 30% as singletons. V shed 4 bases and J shed 0 bases, with 8 bases lying between them. The CDR3 runs to 14 residues. CDR1 and CDR2 (germline): MGHRA, YSYEKL. This clonotype has only a few counts. Antigen unknown. Study conclusions and caveats: CMV-specific HLA-C-restricted TCR beta clonotypes dominated the ex vivo response.

The chain employs TRBV4-1 and TRBJ2-3; weak D call: TRBD1 (6 bases). The source material was CD8+ T cells from cultured PBMCs, sampled from culture after CMV antigen stimulation. The sequence was obtained from a human donor in good health (CMV status not recorded). Some clones in this sample may be carry-over from other donors' samples. DNA for the CDR3: TGCGCCAGCAGCCGGACAGCTAGCACAGATACGCAGTATTTT. It translates to CASSRTASTDTQYF.